This TCR beta chain was obtained from a study of T cells in narcolepsy. The repertoire was sequenced with immunoSEQ multiplex PCR; TCRdb's copy has only in-frame clones and lacks some. The table includes 15,000 to 20,000 clones, just under 75% detected once. CDR3 length: 15 residues. Germline V CDR1 and CDR2: SNHLY, FYNNEI. V dropped 0 bases and J dropped 7 bases, with 15 bases sitting between them. This receptor was obtained from a human donor with narcolepsy. Sequenced: CD45RA- memory CD8+ T cells from PBMCs. This rearrangement joins TRBV2 to TRBJ1-2; TRBD1 might be the D (5 bases). In DNA form, the CDR3 reads TGTGCCAGCAGTGAAGCATGGGGCGGGCTGTTTGGCTACACCTTC. Translating it yields CASSEAWGGLFGYTF.